A selection of T cell receptor beta chains follows, all from one sample in a study of OX40 agonist ivuxolimab in advanced cancers. Some clones are missing from TCRdb's copy, which holds only in-frame ones; the method was immunoSEQ multiplex PCR. The sample has 45,000 to 65,000 clones; 70% to 85% are singletons. Sequencing was performed on CD4+ or CD8+ T cells sorted from blood, taken in a trial of the OX40 agonist ivuxolimab. These receptors all come from an adult with an advanced solid tumor such as melanoma, head and neck, liver or kidney cancer. The CDR3 runs from the conserved cysteine through the conserved F or W. A D gene is named only where the DNA matches it firmly. For some rows the clone size is stated as once, few or many, or as a class when expanded; others skip it.

NA	TRBV30	TRBJ1-1	NA	CAWSKGGMTEAFF	TGTGCCTGGAGTAAAGGGGGTATGACTGAAGCTTTCTTT
NA	TRBV6-6	TRBJ2-7	NA	CASSYDYPAGEQYF	TGTGCCAGCAGTTACGACTACCCGGCCGGGGAGCAGTACTTC
once	TRBV18	TRBJ2-2	TRBD1	CASSPRTGTTGELFF	TGTGCCAGCTCACCCCGGACAGGGACGACCGGGGAGCTGTTTTTT
NA	TRBV7-8	TRBJ1-5	NA	CASSRDGVSNQPQHF	TGTGCCAGCAGCCGGGACGGGGTTAGCAATCAGCCCCAGCATTTT
NA	TRBV5-8	TRBJ2-2	NA	CASRRISNTGELFF	TGTGCCAGTCGAAGAATTTCGAACACCGGGGAGCTGTTTTTT
few	TRBV10-1	TRBJ1-5	TRBD1	CASSPGGHQPQHF	TGCGCCAGCAGCCCAGGGGGCCATCAGCCCCAGCATTTT
NA	TRBV18	TRBJ2-5	NA	CASSPGSGAETQYF	TGTGCCAGCTCACCCGGGTCAGGGGCGGAGACCCAGTACTTC
NA	TRBV30	TRBJ2-5	TRBD2	CAWSVLAGVETQYF	TGTGCCTGGAGTGTATTAGCGGGAGTAGAGACCCAGTACTTC
NA	TRBV6-6	TRBJ2-5	TRBD1	CASSWGTGGGETQYF	TGTGCCAGCAGTTGGGGGACAGGGGGCGGGGAGACCCAGTACTTC
NA	TRBV27	TRBJ2-7	NA	CASSLFAGTGYEQYF	TGTGCCAGCAGTTTATTTGCAGGGACGGGCTACGAGCAGTACTTC
NA	TRBV28	TRBJ2-7	NA	CASSSWDGTYEQYF	TGTGCCAGCAGTTCTTGGGACGGCACCTACGAGCAGTACTTC
NA	TRBV6-5	TRBJ1-1	NA	CASSEGITGEAFF	TGTGCCAGCAGTGAAGGGATAACAGGTGAAGCTTTCTTT
NA	TRBV29-1	TRBJ1-3	NA	CSVDRYSGNTIYF	TGCAGCGTTGACCGTTACTCTGGAAACACCATATATTTT
NA	TRBV5-1	TRBJ2-2	NA	CASSSWGNTGELFF	TGCGCCAGCAGCTCCTGGGGCAATACCGGGGAGCTGTTTTTT
NA	TRBV4-2	TRBJ2-5	NA	CASSPPGGDETQYF	TGTGCCAGCAGCCCCCCTGGGGGAGATGAGACCCAGTACTTC
once	TRBV28	TRBJ1-2	NA	CAIPRDSYGYTF	TGTGCCATTCCCAGGGATAGCTATGGCTACACCTTC
few	TRBV19	TRBJ2-1	TRBD2	CASSRLGTSGRAHNEQFF	TGTGCCAGTAGTAGGCTCGGGACTAGCGGGAGGGCTCACAATGAGCAGTTCTTC
NA	TRBV30	TRBJ1-5	NA	CAWTQQGTSNQPQHF	TGTGCCTGGACGCAACAGGGTACCAGCAATCAGCCCCAGCATTTT
NA	TRBV6-6	TRBJ2-2	NA	CASGSGLDTGELFF	TGTGCCAGCGGATCGGGACTGGACACCGGGGAGCTGTTTTTT
NA	TRBV2	TRBJ1-4	NA	CASSYDVEELFF	TGTGCCAGCAGTTATGACGTGGAGGAACTGTTTTTT
few	TRBV7-8	TRBJ2-7	NA	CASTLGAGSSYEQYF	TGTGCCAGCACCCTAGGGGCGGGAAGCTCCTACGAGCAGTACTTC
NA	TRBV2	TRBJ1-1	NA	CATQGTGLNTEAFF	TGTGCCACCCAAGGAACAGGGTTGAACACTGAAGCTTTCTTT
NA	TRBV5-1	TRBJ2-7	TRBD1	CASSLARTGWEQYF	TGCGCCAGCAGCTTGGCCAGGACAGGGTGGGAGCAGTACTTC
once	TRBV5-1	TRBJ2-3	NA	CASSLGGDGADTQYF	TGCGCCAGCAGCTTGGGGGGGGACGGGGCAGATACGCAGTATTTT
NA	TRBV29-1	TRBJ1-1	NA	CSGTRGDTEAFF	TGCAGCGGTACTAGAGGGGACACTGAAGCTTTCTTT
NA	TRBV4-1	TRBJ2-1	NA	CASSQEVHYNEQFF	TGCGCCAGCAGCCAAGAGGTCCACTACAATGAGCAGTTCTTC
NA	TRBV5-6	TRBJ2-3	NA	CASSLGGLTDTQYF	TGTGCCAGCAGCTTAGGAGGCTTAACAGATACGCAGTATTTT
NA	TRBV30	TRBJ2-3	NA	CAWKPPGQRTDTQYF	TGTGCCTGGAAACCTCCAGGGCAGCGTACAGATACGCAGTATTTT
NA	TRBV18	TRBJ2-3	NA	CASSPNRDTQYF	TGTGCCAGCTCTCCGAATCGAGATACGCAGTATTTT
NA	TRBV11-2	TRBJ1-2	NA	CASSLGQANYGYTF	TGTGCCAGCAGCTTGGGGCAGGCTAACTATGGCTACACCTTC
NA	TRBV20-1	TRBJ1-1	NA	CSAPRNTEAFF	TGCAGTGCTCCCAGGAACACTGAAGCTTTCTTT
few	TRBV5-5	TRBJ1-2	NA	CASSLSPGEAPYGYTF	TGTGCCAGCAGCCTATCCCCGGGGGAGGCACCCTATGGCTACACCTTC
once	TRBV11-3	TRBJ2-1	TRBD2	CASSPGLAPLGEQFF	TGTGCCAGCAGCCCGGGACTAGCACCGTTGGGTGAGCAGTTCTTC
NA	TRBV10-3	TRBJ1-4	TRBD1	CATIGTVNEKLFF	TGTGCCACAATCGGGACAGTTAATGAAAAACTGTTTTTT
NA	TRBV11-2	TRBJ2-7	NA	CASSLGGRRFYEQYF	TGTGCCAGCAGCTTAGGGGGGCGCCGATTCTACGAGCAGTACTTC